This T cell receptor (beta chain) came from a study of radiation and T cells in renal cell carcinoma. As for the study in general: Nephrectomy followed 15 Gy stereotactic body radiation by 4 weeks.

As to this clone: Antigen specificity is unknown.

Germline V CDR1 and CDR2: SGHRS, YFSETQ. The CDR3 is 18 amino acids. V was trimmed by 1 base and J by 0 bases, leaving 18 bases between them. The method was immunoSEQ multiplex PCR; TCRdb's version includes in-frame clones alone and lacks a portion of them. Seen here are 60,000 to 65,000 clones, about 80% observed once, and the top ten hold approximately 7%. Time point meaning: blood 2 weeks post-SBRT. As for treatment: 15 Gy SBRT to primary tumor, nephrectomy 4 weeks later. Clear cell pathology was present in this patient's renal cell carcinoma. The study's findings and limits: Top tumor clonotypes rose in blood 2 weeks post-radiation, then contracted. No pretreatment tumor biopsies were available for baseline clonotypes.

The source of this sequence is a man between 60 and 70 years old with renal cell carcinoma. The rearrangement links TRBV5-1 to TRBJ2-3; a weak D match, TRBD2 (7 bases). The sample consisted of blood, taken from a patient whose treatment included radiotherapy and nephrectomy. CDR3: CASSLLLGGGGSTDTQYF. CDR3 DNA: TGCGCCAGCAGCTTGTTGCTGGGGGGCGGGGGTAGCACAGATACGCAGTATTTT.